Below are 27 T cell receptor beta chains sequenced from a single sample in a study of regulatory T cells in long-lasting Graves disease. According to the study, TCR beta libraries were built with iRepertoire HTBI primers and CDR3-region Arm-PCR. MiXCR was run by TCRdb on the multiplex PCR reads, yielding one entry per CDR3 protein. Found here are about 470,000 distinct CDR3 sequences, roughly a fifth of them singletons; the top ten hold about 7%. Time point of the sample: persistent/refractory GD, antithyroid drugs over 5 years with positive TRAb. The TCR library was made from RNA that had been extracted from PBMCs in TRIzol. The source was peripheral blood mononuclear cells (PBMCs), collected when the disease was refractory, from a patient treated with antithyroid drugs. The source of these receptors is a female donor with Graves disease.

This clonotype was counted at least ten times. The V call is TRBV28, the J call TRBJ2-7; TRBD2 agrees at 10 bases. V dropped 6 bases and J dropped 6; count of bases not matched to a gene: 14. CDR3 size: 16 residues. CDR1 and CDR2 from the germline V gene are MDHEN and SYDVKM. This chain's CDR3 is CASRRGLAGVQGEQYF. The CDR3 region has the DNA TGTGCCAGCAGGAGAGGGCTAGCGGGGGTACAAGGCGAGCAGTACTTC.

In its sample, this clonotype was seen many times. J is TRBJ1-5 and V is TRBV20-1, with TRBD1 matching 7 bases. Trimming removed 6 bases from V and 5 bases from J; junction bases left unmatched: 7. The CDR3 length is 13 residues. The germline CDR1 and CDR2 sequences are DFQATT and SNEGSKA (reference sequence). The CDR3 region has the DNA TGCAGTGCCCGGGGACAGTCGGATCAGCCCCAGCATTTT. Amino acids: CSARGQSDQPQHF.

In this sample, this clonotype turned up a few times. The chain combines TRBV20-1 with TRBJ2-2; D unclear. The CDR3 is made up of 13 amino acids. Germline CDR1 DFQATT, CDR2 SNEGSKA (reference sequence). Trimming stripped 0 bases from V and 3 bases from J, with 5 bases between. The CDR3 is CSARDQDTGELFF. DNA of the CDR3: TGCAGTGCTAGAGATCAGGACACCGGGGAGCTGTTTTTT.

This clonotype was seen more than once but under ten times. The chain combines TRBV10-3 with TRBJ2-2; D may be TRBD2 (5 bases). The CDR3 loop spans 13 amino acids. Trimming left V 5 bases short and J 6 bases short, with 10 bases between. In germline, CDR1 is ENHRY, CDR2 SYGVKD. The CDR3 DNA reads as TGTGCCATCAGTACTAACGGGGCCGGGGAGCTGTTTTTT. The encoded protein is CAISTNGAGELFF.

The genes are TRBV19 and TRBJ1-2, with 8 bases identical to TRBD1. The CDR3 sequence is 17 residues long. V lost 7 bases, J lost 1 base, and 14 bases stayed unmatched. Germline lookup yields CDR1 LNHDA and CDR2 SQIVND (reference sequence). The CDR3 protein is CASKGTGLRKDNYGYTF. The CDR3 nucleotides are TGTGCCAGTAAAGGGACAGGCCTAAGAAAAGATAACTATGGCTACACCTTC.

There are many counts of this clonotype. V is TRBV29-1 and J is TRBJ1-5; TRBD1 might be the D (6 bases). The CDR3 consists of 12 residues. V lost 4 bases and J 5 bases, leaving 9 bases between the germline ends. Per germline, CDR1 SQVTM and CDR2 ANQGSEA. CDR3 in amino acids: CSVAEGDQPQHF. The CDR3 DNA follows: TGCAGCGTTGCCGAGGGGGATCAGCCCCAGCATTTT.

This clonotype has ten or more counts. This chain connects TRBV7-8 to TRBJ1-2, with D uncertain. This CDR3 has 15 residues. The V gene's germline CDR1 is SGHVS and CDR2 FQNEAQ. Deletions cut 5 bases from V and 1 base from J, with 14 bases between. The CDR3 DNA reads TGTGCCAGCAGCCCCCTTCGGCAGGTTAACTATGGCTACACCTTC. Residues: CASSPLRQVNYGYTF.

The sample holds a few counts of this clonotype. The CDR3 is CASGWTGSSGANVLTF. DNA of the CDR3: TGCGCCAGCGGCTGGACAGGGAGCTCTGGGGCCAACGTCCTGACTTTC. This chain joins TRBV5-1 and TRBJ2-6; 8 nucleotides agree with TRBD1. The CDR3 has 16 amino acids. The germline CDR1 and CDR2 sequences are SGHRS and YFSETQ. The V and J ends lost 7 bases and 0 bases, in that order; junction bases with no gene match: 6.

The J gene is TRBJ1-1, the V gene TRBV2; the D is unclear. Trimming stripped 2 bases from V and 11 bases from J, with 18 bases between. CDR1 and CDR2 (germline): SNHLY, FYNNEI. The CDR3 is 14 amino acids. The CDR3: CASSETLSPDNAFF. For the CDR3, the DNA is TGTGCCAGCAGTGAAACGCTATCTCCCGACAACGCTTTCTTT.

The J gene is TRBJ2-1, the V gene TRBV4-1, with 8 bases that match TRBD2. Germline V gives CDR1 MGHRA, CDR2 YSYEKL. V lost 3 bases and J lost 2; bases outside the gene matches: 6. The CDR3 consists of 16 residues. For the CDR3, the DNA is TGCGCCAGCAGCCACCAACTAGCGGAGCCCTACAATGAGCAGTTCTTC. It codes for CASSHQLAEPYNEQFF.

The sample holds a few counts of this clonotype. The V and J genes are TRBV7-8 and TRBJ2-4; D may correspond to TRBD1 or TRBD2 (5 bases each). V was clipped by 4 bases and J by 0 bases, with 19 bases between them. This CDR3 comprises 18 residues. Germline V gene sequence: CDR1 SGHVS, CDR2 FQNEAQ. The CDR3 here is CASSSQPGRILAKNIQYF. As DNA, the CDR3 is TGTGCCAGCAGCTCACAACCGGGACGGATTTTAGCCAAAAACATTCAGTACTTC.

The sample holds a few counts of this clonotype. The chain combines TRBV29-1 with TRBJ2-2; D may be TRBD1 (5 bases). CDR1 is SQVTM, CDR2 ANQGSEA, per germline. The CDR3 totals 11 residues. The V end lost 6 bases, the J end lost 7 bases, and 9 bases lay between the germline ends. CDR3 residues: CSVQGVGELFF. The CDR3, as DNA: TGCAGCGTCCAGGGTGTCGGGGAGCTGTTTTTT.

This clonotype was seen ten or more times. This chain uses TRBV7-3 with TRBJ2-5, with D hard to call. Germline assignment: CDR1 SGHTA and CDR2 FQGTGA. Trimming left V 3 bases short and J 1 base short, with 15 bases between. The CDR3 has 16 residues. The CDR3 protein is CASSLGAGSFQETQYF. The DNA for the CDR3 is TGTGCCAGCAGCTTGGGCGCCGGGTCCTTCCAAGAGACCCAGTACTTC.

The sample holds many counts of this clonotype. The CDR3 protein is CAISDENSYEQYF. CDR3 nucleotide sequence: TGTGCCATCAGTGACGAGAACTCCTACGAGCAGTACTTC. The gene calls are TRBV10-3 and TRBJ2-7; D ambiguous. The CDR3 sequence is 13 residues long. With 3 bases removed from V and 0 bases from J, the gap between germline ends came to 6 bases. The germline gives CDR1 ENHRY, CDR2 SYGVKD.

This clonotype was seen ten or more times. The J gene is TRBJ1-6, the V gene TRBV7-9; 8 nucleotides align to TRBD1. With 5 bases clipped from V and 9 bases from J, the junction kept 9 bases outside the gene matches. The germline V gene has CDR1 SEHNR and CDR2 FQNEAQ (reference sequence). CDR3 length: 15 residues. The CDR3 bases are TGTGCCAGCAGCCATGTTCAGGGGGCGGTTTCACCCCTCCACTTT. This translates into CASSHVQGAVSPLHF.

The genes are TRBV19 and TRBJ1-5, with TRBD1 matching 7 bases. The CDR3 contains 14 residues. Per the germline V gene, CDR1 is LNHDA and CDR2 is SQIVND (reference sequence). Trimming took 6 bases from V and 5 from J; bases not matched to a gene: 7. CDR3 coding DNA: TGTGCCAGTAGACGCAACGACAGGGATCAGCCCCAGCATTTT. Translating gives CASRRNDRDQPQHF. The full variable domain, with the rest looked up from reference TRBV19 and TRBJ1-5, is DGGITQSPKYLFRKEGQNVTLSCEQNLNHDAMYWYRQDPGQGLRLIYYSQIVNDFQKGDIAEGYSVSREKKESFPLTVTSAQKNPTAFYLCASRRNDRDQPQHFGDGTRLSIL.

This clonotype has more than one count but fewer than ten. The chain uses TRBV5-1 and TRBJ1-1, with TRBD1 matching over 8 bases. J gave up 11 bases and V 4 bases, and 10 bases lay outside the gene matches. Germline V lookup: CDR1 SGHRS, CDR2 YFSETQ. The CDR3 spans 13 residues. The CDR3 nucleotides read TGCGCCAGCAGCCTAAACGCAGGGGGCGAGGCTTTCTTT. It encodes CASSLNAGGEAFF.

This clonotype turned up a few times. The chain joins TRBV29-1 to TRBJ2-7; 7 bases align to TRBD2. The J segment lost 2 bases and the V segment lost 8 bases, leaving 9 bases of the junction unmatched. CDR1 and CDR2 (germline): SQVTM, ANQGSEA. This CDR3 region has 13 residues. In nucleotides, the CDR3 is TGCAGCATCCTCAGCGGGGCCGCCTACGAGCAGTACTTC. It is translated as CSILSGAAYEQYF.

Note on this clonotype: A much larger clone differs from this one at a single base, so this may be a read error. The chain combines TRBV6-1 with TRBJ1-6; 8 nucleotides match TRBD1. This CDR3 comprises 16 residues. Unmatched junction bases numbered 8, after V lost 8 bases and J lost 2 bases. The V gene's germline CDR1 is MNHNS and CDR2 SASEGT. This chain's CDR3 is CASGGMDRAYNSPLHF. CDR3 in DNA: TGTGCCAGCGGGGGGATGGACAGGGCCTATAATTCACCCCTCCACTTT.

Remarks on this clonotype: A far larger clone is just one base off, so this is likely a read error. The rearrangement uses TRBV7-8 and TRBJ1-6, with a weak D call TRBD1 (5 bases). V was clipped by 4 bases and J by 7 bases, with 14 bases between them. Germline CDR1 SGHVS, CDR2 FQNEAQ. The CDR3 covers 15 residues. CDR3 sequence reads: CASSSWDGDNSPLHF. The CDR3 DNA follows: TGTGCCAGCAGCTCTTGGGACGGGGACAATTCACCCCTCCACTTT.

On this clonotype: A clone one base away is much larger, so this may be a read error. The chain combines TRBV11-2 with TRBJ1-4, with D hard to call. CDR3 size: 14 residues. Germline lookup yields CDR1 SGHAT and CDR2 FQNNGV. For the CDR3, the DNA is TGTGCCAGCAGTAACACGACAACTAGTGAAAAACTGTTTTTT. Its translation is CASSNTTTSEKLFF.

In its sample, this clonotype was seen many times. The rearrangement joins TRBV28 to TRBJ2-5; 8 nucleotides line up with TRBD1. There are 15 residues in the CDR3. V gave up 1 base and J gave up 5 bases; unmatched junction bases: 6. Germline CDR1 reads MDHEN; CDR2 reads SYDVKM. This chain's CDR3 is CASSLFGQGEETQYF. CDR3 sequence (DNA): TGTGCCAGCAGTTTATTTGGACAGGGTGAGGAGACCCAGTACTTC.

V is TRBV29-1 and J is TRBJ1-5; D call uncertain. Trimming removed 4 bases from V and 7 bases from J, with 14 bases in between. CDR3 size: 13 residues. Per the germline V gene, CDR1 is SQVTM and CDR2 is ANQGSEA. For the CDR3, the DNA is TGCAGCGTTGGGACCGTCGACGGGCAGCCCCAGCATTTT. Its protein is CSVGTVDGQPQHF.

Here the CDR3 DNA reads TGTGCCAGCAGTTTATGGGGTAGCGGGACTGGCAATGAGCAGTTCTTC. Encoded protein: CASSLWGSGTGNEQFF. The rearrangement joins TRBV28 to TRBJ2-1; 8 nucleotides line up with TRBD2. The V gene end was trimmed by 0 bases and the J gene end by 6 bases; junction bases not matched to a gene: 7. Looked up from germline, CDR1 is MDHEN and CDR2 is SYDVKM. The CDR3 totals 16 residues. The variable domain in full, completed from reference TRBV28 and TRBJ2-1, reads DVKVTQSSRYLVKRTGEKVFLECVQDMDHENMFWYRQDPGLGLRLIYFSYDVKMKEKGDIPEGYSVSREKKERFSLILESASTNQTSMYLCASSLWGSGTGNEQFFGPGTRLTVL.

The sample holds many counts of this clonotype. The chain recombines TRBV6-2 or TRBV6-3 with TRBJ1-2; no definite D call. CDR1 MNHEY and CDR2 SVGEGT come from the germline V gene. The CDR3 runs 11 residues. Trimming shortened V by 4 bases and J by 8 bases, and 8 bases separated the two germline ends. CDR3 amino acids: CASSSGRGYTF. CDR3 DNA: TGTGCCAGCAGTTCGGGAAGGGGCTACACCTTC.

This clonotype was picked up one time. The chain is built from TRBV9 and TRBJ1-3; no definite D call. The length of the CDR3 is 16 residues. Trimming removed 3 bases from V and 0 bases from J, with 13 bases in between. Germline CDR1 SGDLS, CDR2 YYNGEE. The chain's CDR3 is CASSATGPLSGNTIYF. CDR3 bases: TGTGCCAGCAGCGCAACCGGGCCGCTCTCTGGAAACACCATATATTTT. Drawing the rest from reference TRBV9 and TRBJ1-3, the complete variable domain is DSGVTQTPKHLITATGQRVTLRCSPRSGDLSVYWYQQSLDQGLQFLIQYYNGEERAKGNILERFSAQQFPDLHSELNLSSLELGDSALYFCASSATGPLSGNTIYFGEGSWLTVV.

This clonotype was counted between two and nine times. This sequence joins TRBV6-1 and TRBJ1-2, with 8 bases aligning to TRBD1. There are 13 residues in the CDR3. V lost 5 bases and J lost 7; bases outside the gene matches: 6. Germline V CDR1 and CDR2: MNHNS, SASEGT. The CDR3 sequence is CASSPTGDGGYTF. The DNA for the CDR3 is TGTGCCAGCAGTCCGACAGGGGACGGTGGCTACACCTTC.